This TCR beta chain is drawn from a study of long-term antiretroviral therapy in people with HIV. The study, taken as a whole, reports: No data on ART adherence, viral resistance or therapy changes.

The CDR3 is 11 amino acids. Trimming left V 5 bases short and J 1 base short, with 5 bases between. Per the germline V gene, CDR1 is DFQATT and CDR2 is SNEGSKA (reference sequence). Comments on this clone: The target antigen is unknown.

Samples were assayed with immunoSEQ v3.0 at survey level. Here immunoSEQ multiplex PCR was the method, and the copy in TCRdb shows in-frame clones only, minus some. Among about 33,000 clones listed, over 60% were seen once. The receptor was isolated from a woman in her fifties or sixties with HIV. The V call is TRBV20-1, the J call TRBJ1-1, with D unclear. The specimen was unsorted PBMCs, collected 2 years after starting antiretroviral therapy. The CDR3 region is CSAPENTEAFF. Written as DNA, the CDR3 is TGCAGTGCTCCAGAGAACACTGAAGCTTTCTTT.